Presented here are 32 T cell receptor beta chains from one specimen sequenced in a study of control samples from healthy donors and cancer patients. Sequencing used immunoSEQ multiplex PCR; TCRdb keeps in-frame clones, though not all of them. Of some 130,000 clones listed, roughly 90% are singletons. Material: blood. These TCRs come from a woman aged 45-60 years in good health.

CDR3 sequence reads: CASSVVIQVRERYEQYF. CDR3 sequence (DNA): TGTGCCAGCAGTGTAGTAATCCAGGTCAGAGAGAGATACGAGCAGTACTTC. The J gene is TRBJ2-7, the V gene TRBV2; D gene ambiguous. Per the germline V gene, CDR1 is SNHLY and CDR2 is FYNNEI. Trimming cost V 4 bases and J 4 bases, with 23 bases left between them. This CDR3 contains 17 residues.

The V gene is TRBV19, the J gene TRBJ2-7; 7 nucleotides match TRBD1. The CDR3 is 16 amino acids. Per the germline V gene, CDR1 is LNHDA and CDR2 is SQIVND (reference sequence). V shed 5 bases and J 4 bases; nucleotides not matched to a gene: 14. CDR3: CASSPLGEGGGYEQYF. The CDR3, as DNA: TGTGCCAGTAGTCCACTCGGCGAAGGGGGCGGGTACGAGCAGTACTTC. The full variable domain, rest sourced from reference TRBV19 and TRBJ2-7, is DGGITQSPKYLFRKEGQNVTLSCEQNLNHDAMYWYRQDPGQGLRLIYYSQIVNDFQKGDIAEGYSVSREKKESFPLTVTSAQKNPTAFYLCASSPLGEGGGYEQYFGPGTRLTVT.

The chain couples TRBV19 to TRBJ1-4; TRBD1 might be the D (6 bases). The CDR3 length is 15 residues. Germline V gene data show CDR1 as LNHDA and CDR2 as SQIVND (reference sequence). V shed 6 bases and J shed 5 bases, with 16 bases lying between them. The CDR3 DNA follows: TGTGCCAGTAGAATTCCCGGGACACCGAATGAAAAACTGTTTTTT. Translated: CASRIPGTPNEKLFF.

The CDR3 sequence is CASRLDRADNQPQHF. CDR3 DNA sequence: TGTGCCAGCAGATTAGACAGGGCGGACAATCAGCCCCAGCATTTT. The chain links TRBV6-5 to TRBJ1-5; TRBD1 matches at 7 bases. V lost 6 bases and J lost 3; bases outside the gene matches: 8. The germline CDR1 and CDR2 sequences are MNHEY and SVGAGI. CDR3 length equals 15 residues.

This chain uses TRBV11-2 with TRBJ1-1, with a tentative D call TRBD1 (5 bases). Germline V gene data show CDR1 as SGHAT and CDR2 as FQNNGV. V was shortened by 2 bases and J by 4 bases, with 14 bases between the two germline ends. The CDR3 spans 15 residues. The CDR3 here is CASSLRMGVVTEAFF. The CDR3 bases are TGTGCCAGCAGCTTAAGAATGGGGGTCGTCACTGAAGCTTTCTTT.

The chain is built from TRBV6-5 and TRBJ2-5; a possible D gene is TRBD1 (5 bases). The CDR3 length is 14 residues. CDR1 and CDR2 from the germline V gene are MNHEY and SVGAGI. V lost 6 bases and J lost 1, with 12 bases in between. The CDR3 is CASSKGRAQETQYF. CDR3 coding DNA: TGTGCCAGCAGCAAGGGCAGGGCCCAAGAGACCCAGTACTTC.

V gene TRBV30 combines with J gene TRBJ2-4, with 10 bases that match TRBD2. This CDR3 region has 13 residues. Germline trimming cut 8 bases from V and 6 bases from J; bases unmatched to any gene: 7. Germline values: CDR1 GTSNPN, CDR2 SVGIG (reference sequence). CDR3 DNA sequence: TGTGCCGTCGAGCGGGAGGGCCCAAACATTCAGTACTTC. Residues: CAVEREGPNIQYF.

This chain links TRBV5-5 with TRBJ2-1; the D is unclear. The CDR3 spans 13 residues. Germline V gene sequence: CDR1 SGHKS, CDR2 YYEKEE (reference sequence). With 0 bases removed from V and 3 bases from J, the gap between germline ends came to 4 bases. The CDR3, as DNA: TGTGCCAGCAGCTTGGGGTTCTACAATGAGCAGTTCTTC. This translates into CASSLGFYNEQFF. Full variable domain (outside the CDR3, taken from reference TRBV5-5 and TRBJ2-1): DAGVTQSPTHLIKTRGQQVTLRCSPISGHKSVSWYQQVLGQGPQFIFQYYEKEERGRGNFPDRFSARQFPNYSSELNVNALLLGDSALYLCASSLGFYNEQFFGPGTRLTVL.

The chain joins TRBV30 to TRBJ2-7; 15 positions agree with TRBD2. The CDR3 spans 15 residues. The ends lost 7 bases at V and 6 bases at J; junction bases unmatched: 10. Germline-derived CDR1 and CDR2 are GTSNPN and SVGIG (reference sequence). CDR3 coding DNA: TGTGCCTCTGCACATCGGACTAGCGGGAGGGCCGAGCAGTACTTC. It specifies CASAHRTSGRAEQYF.

The V call is TRBV5-6, the J call TRBJ1-2; D is undetermined. The CDR3 extends over 16 amino acids. Trimming removed 4 bases at V and 4 bases at J, with 20 bases between. The germline V gene has CDR1 SGHDT and CDR2 YYEEEE. The CDR3 loop reads CASSPFVGEGPYGYTF. The CDR3, as DNA: TGTGCCAGCAGCCCTTTCGTTGGTGAAGGGCCCTATGGCTACACCTTC.

For the CDR3, the DNA is TGTGCCACCAGCCCTTTAAAGGGTAGAGGAAACACCATATATTTT. Protein: CATSPLKGRGNTIYF. The chain has TRBV15 and TRBJ1-3, with D uncertain. V was shortened by 5 bases and J by 4 bases, with 15 bases between the two germline ends. This CDR3 region has 15 residues. Looked up from germline, CDR1 is LNHNV and CDR2 is YYDKDF (reference sequence).

This clone was seen just once. The J gene is TRBJ1-5, the V gene TRBV5-6; no definite D call. The CDR3 loop spans 14 amino acids. V lost 0 bases to trimming and J lost 4 bases, with 8 bases between them. Germline CDR1 and CDR2: SGHDT and YYEEEE. As DNA, the CDR3 is TGTGCCAGCAGCTTGGGGGTGGGAAATCAGCCCCAGCATTTT. Its protein product is CASSLGVGNQPQHF.

The chain couples TRBV2 to TRBJ2-1, with D unresolved. Germline V gene data show CDR1 as SNHLY and CDR2 as FYNNEI. This CDR3 has 12 amino acids. Trimming removed 7 bases at V and 5 bases at J, with 9 bases between. CDR3 in amino acids: CASTLTDNEQFF. As DNA, the CDR3 is TGTGCCAGCACTTTGACGGACAATGAGCAGTTCTTC.

Comments on this clone: Because the CDR3's place on the DNA is in doubt, the DNA is left out and the CDR3 is given as listed by TCRdb. The V and J genes are TRBV12-2 and TRBJ2-1; the table's TRBD1 call for D was not verified on the DNA. TRBV12-2 is given as a pseudogene. 18 amino acids form the CDR3, both terminal residues included. The CDR3 protein is CASRLDVGQGAVVNEQFF.

This clone was counted a few times. The chain carries TRBV18 and TRBJ2-1; TRBD2 aligns across 9 bases. Germline CDR1 and CDR2: KGHSH and LQKENI. V lost 1 base to trimming and J lost 3 bases; unmatched junction nucleotides: 25. The length of the CDR3 is 23 residues. In DNA form, the CDR3 reads TGTGCCAGCTCACCACTTGTTCGGGGGCGGGGGACTAGCCGCCTCCTAAGCTACAATGAGCAGTTCTTC. The encoded protein is CASSPLVRGRGTSRLLSYNEQFF.

This chain connects TRBV7-9 to TRBJ1-4; unclear D gene. The V gene lost 5 bases and the J gene lost 7 bases, with 14 bases spanning the gap. CDR3 length: 14 residues. Germline V gene data show CDR1 as SEHNR and CDR2 as FQNEAQ (reference sequence). The CDR3 sequence is CASSASGLREKLFF. CDR3 nucleotides: TGTGCCAGCAGCGCCTCCGGGCTCCGTGAAAAACTGTTTTTT.

This rearrangement joins TRBV6-5 to TRBJ1-5; weak D call: TRBD1 (6 bases). Germline CDR1 and CDR2: MNHEY and SVGAGI. CDR3 length equals 15 residues. The ends were cut back, 6 bases at V and 4 bases at J, with 16 bases in the middle. The CDR3 DNA sequence: TGTGCCAGCAGCCCGAAGGGACACCAAAATCAGCCCCAGCATTTT. Translated, it gives CASSPKGHQNQPQHF.

J is TRBJ1-1 and V is TRBV3-1 (or the pseudogene TRBV3-2); D gene unclear. V gave up 1 base and J gave up 8 bases, with 5 bases separating them. Per germline, CDR1 LGHDT and CDR2 YNNKEL (reference sequence). The CDR3 extends over 11 amino acids. The CDR3 sequence: CASSQAWEAFF. CDR3 nucleotide sequence: TGTGCCAGCAGCCAAGCGTGGGAAGCTTTCTTT.

The table lists this clone with a few counts. The chain uses TRBV19 and TRBJ1-5, with D tentatively TRBD1 (6 bases). The CDR3 is made up of 16 amino acids. The germline V gene encodes CDR1 LNHDA and CDR2 SQIVND (reference sequence). V was pared by 1 base and J by 6 bases, with 16 bases between. CDR3 residues: CASSIAGGRNGQPQHF. CDR3 sequence (DNA): TGTGCCAGTAGTATAGCCGGGGGGCGCAACGGTCAGCCCCAGCATTTT.

In its sample, this clone was seen a few times. The rearrangement joins TRBV2 to TRBJ1-1, with D tentatively TRBD1 (6 bases). The CDR3 is 13 amino acids. Trimming pared 5 bases from V and 3 bases from J, leaving 10 bases between. CDR1 SNHLY and CDR2 FYNNEI come from the germline V gene. The CDR3 DNA follows: TGTGCCAGCAGTTTCTCAGGGGACACTGAAGCTTTCTTT. Its protein product is CASSFSGDTEAFF.

This clone was picked up one time. CDR3 amino acids: CASSLGGPPLGYGYTF. The CDR3 region has the DNA TGTGCCAGCAGTTTAGGGGGCCCCCCCCTCGGCTATGGCTACACCTTC. The chain recombines TRBV28 with TRBJ1-2; weak D call: TRBD1 (6 bases). CDR1 MDHEN and CDR2 SYDVKM come from the germline V gene. The CDR3 extends over 16 amino acids. V shed 2 bases and J shed 4 bases, with 17 bases lying between them.

This chain connects TRBV14 to TRBJ2-7, with 8 bases aligning to TRBD1. The V gene's germline CDR1 is SGHDN and CDR2 FVKESK. CDR3 size: 15 residues. V was pared by 4 bases and J by 1 base, with 6 bases of the junction left unmatched. CDR3 in DNA: TGTGCCAGCAGCCCCGGACAGGGTCGGTCCTACGAGCAGTACTTC. This encodes CASSPGQGRSYEQYF.

The chain links TRBV27 to TRBJ1-2; 10 nucleotides match TRBD1. The CDR3 loop spans 15 amino acids. V was pared by 8 bases and J by 6 bases, with 12 bases of the junction left unmatched. The V gene's germline CDR1 is MNHEY and CDR2 SMNVEV (reference sequence). CDR3: CASRRTGGIWDGYTF. The CDR3 bases are TGTGCCAGCCGGCGGACAGGGGGGATCTGGGATGGCTACACCTTC.

V is TRBV27 and J is TRBJ1-2; D is uncertain. The length of the CDR3 is 16 residues. CDR1 and CDR2 (germline): MNHEY, SMNVEV (reference sequence). The germline V and J ends were trimmed by 6 bases and 4 bases, with 21 bases remaining between them. CDR3 DNA sequence: TGTGCCAGCAGCTATAGAGGCCAAGGTAGATCCTATGGCTACACCTTC. It yields the protein CASSYRGQGRSYGYTF.

V and J are TRBV15 and TRBJ1-3; D unresolved. The germline V gene encodes CDR1 LNHNV and CDR2 YYDKDF (reference sequence). This CDR3 has 16 amino acids. The V end lost 3 bases, the J end lost 0 bases, and 12 bases lay between the germline ends. In DNA, the CDR3 is TGTGCCACCAGCAGTATGGACGGAGGCTCTGGAAACACCATATATTTT. Translated: CATSSMDGGSGNTIYF.

This clone came up once. The rearrangement joins TRBV19 to TRBJ1-2; possible D gene TRBD1, 5 bases. Germline V gives CDR1 LNHDA, CDR2 SQIVND (reference sequence). Trimming shortened V by 0 bases and J by 7 bases, and 12 bases separated the two germline ends. This CDR3 has 14 amino acids. Here the CDR3 reads CASSIDFSGTGYTF. CDR3 nucleotides: TGTGCCAGTAGTATAGATTTCTCGGGGACTGGCTACACCTTC. Full variable domain (missing parts from reference TRBV19 and TRBJ1-2): DGGITQSPKYLFRKEGQNVTLSCEQNLNHDAMYWYRQDPGQGLRLIYYSQIVNDFQKGDIAEGYSVSREKKESFPLTVTSAQKNPTAFYLCASSIDFSGTGYTFGSGTRLTVV.

This rearrangement joins TRBV28 to TRBJ1-1; D uncertain. The germline V gene has CDR1 MDHEN and CDR2 SYDVKM. Trimming left V 3 bases short and J 5 bases short, with 7 bases between. CDR3 size: 12 residues. The CDR3 DNA follows: TGTGCCAGCAGTTTTGCGGATACTGAAGCTTTCTTT. Translation: CASSFADTEAFF. Full variable domain (outside the CDR3, taken from reference TRBV28 and TRBJ1-1): DVKVTQSSRYLVKRTGEKVFLECVQDMDHENMFWYRQDPGLGLRLIYFSYDVKMKEKGDIPEGYSVSREKKERFSLILESASTNQTSMYLCASSFADTEAFFGQGTRLTVV.

Here the CDR3 reads CASSLDLGRVYGYTF. CDR3 bases: TGTGCCAGCAGCTTGGATTTAGGGAGGGTCTATGGCTACACCTTC. The J gene is TRBJ1-2, the V gene TRBV5-6; D call uncertain. With 0 bases removed from V and 4 bases from J, the gap between germline ends came to 13 bases. The germline CDR1 and CDR2 sequences are SGHDT and YYEEEE. The CDR3 is 15 amino acids.

The V and J genes are TRBV6-5 and TRBJ2-3, with 9 bases matching TRBD2. Germline CDR1 and CDR2: MNHEY and SVGAGI. The CDR3 runs to 15 residues. V lost 5 bases to trimming and J lost 3 bases; unmatched junction nucleotides: 6. The CDR3 coding sequence is TGTGCCAGCAGTCGAACTAGCGGGCCAACAGATACGCAGTATTTT. It translates to CASSRTSGPTDTQYF.

In DNA form, the CDR3 reads TGTGCCTGGACTCCGCTCTTGGGGGGGGGTGAAGCTTTCTTT. Translated: CAWTPLLGGGEAFF. The chain carries TRBV30 and TRBJ1-1, with D possibly TRBD1 on 5 matching bases. V was trimmed by 4 bases and J by 7 bases, leaving 19 bases between them. This CDR3 spans 14 amino acids. Germline V lookup: CDR1 GTSNPN, CDR2 SVGIG (reference sequence). Looking up the rest from reference TRBV30 and TRBJ1-1 gives the full variable domain: SQTIHQWPATLVQPVGSPLSLECTVEGTSNPNLYWYRQAAGRGLQLLFYSVGIGQISSEVPQNLSASRPQDRQFILSSKKLLLSDSGFYLCAWTPLLGGGEAFFGQGTRLTVV.

This clone was found many times. The chain has TRBV6-4 and TRBJ2-3, with D perhaps matching TRBD2 (6 bases). The CDR3 runs 16 residues. Per germline, CDR1 MRHNA and CDR2 SNTAGT. Trimming pared 3 bases from V and 3 bases from J, leaving 16 bases between. The DNA of the CDR3 is TGTGCCAGCAGTGAGAGACCAGCGGGTGAGACAGATACGCAGTATTTT. Translating gives CASSERPAGETDTQYF.

This chain uses TRBV5-1 with TRBJ1-1; the match to TRBD1 covers 11 bases. The CDR3 has 17 residues. The ends lost 0 bases at V and 4 bases at J; junction bases unmatched: 8. CDR1 is SGHRS and CDR2 is YFSETQ in the germline V gene. The CDR3 sequence: CASSLAGTGGGSTEAFF. CDR3 coding DNA: TGCGCCAGCAGCTTGGCCGGGACAGGGGGAGGGAGCACTGAAGCTTTCTTT.